The next 30 T cell receptor beta chains were all read from a single sample in a study of shared clonotypes between healthy human individuals. This table comes from immunoSEQ multiplex PCR, and its TCRdb copy is limited to in-frame clones, with some not included. The repertoire holds 600,000 or so clones, with 95% to 98% as singletons. It was CD45RO-negative cells, positively selected for CCR7, that made up naive CD8 cells, with terminally differentiated effector memory CD45RA+ cells excluded. Sequencing was carried out using naive CD8+ T cells sorted from blood. These receptor sequences come from a man between 25 and 39 years old in good health.

The V and J genes are TRBV15 and TRBJ1-5, with D perhaps matching TRBD1 (6 bases). CDR1 is LNHNV and CDR2 is YYDKDF in the germline V gene (reference sequence). Trimming stripped 3 bases from V and 4 bases from J, with 16 bases between. This CDR3 comprises 16 residues. The chain's CDR3 is CATSSLQGTSNQPQHF. CDR3 coding DNA: TGTGCCACCAGCAGTCTCCAGGGGACCTCTAATCAGCCCCAGCATTTT.

The rearrangement links TRBV4-1 to TRBJ1-3, with D unclear. Trimming stripped 1 base from V and 8 bases from J, with 12 bases between. The CDR3 has 14 amino acids. In germline, CDR1 is MGHRA, CDR2 YSYEKL. In nucleotides, the CDR3 is TGCGCCAGCAGCCAAGGTCCTAATTGGGACACCATATATTTT. It translates to CASSQGPNWDTIYF.

J is TRBJ2-7 and V is TRBV7-9; 8 bases map to TRBD2. Germline V gene sequence: CDR1 SEHNR, CDR2 FQNEAQ (reference sequence). CDR3 length: 18 residues. V lost 5 bases to trimming and J lost 2 bases; unmatched junction nucleotides: 17. In DNA, the CDR3 is TGTGCCAGCAGCAGTAGTGTTCTTCTAGCGGGCACAGCCTACGAGCAGTACTTC. This codes for CASSSSVLLAGTAYEQYF.

V is TRBV7-9 and J is TRBJ2-2; TRBD2 aligns across 7 bases. Germline CDR1 reads SEHNR; CDR2 reads FQNEAQ (reference sequence). The CDR3 contains 19 residues. V lost 2 bases and J lost 0; bases outside the gene matches: 12. This chain's CDR3 is CASSLPKVVTSSNTGELFF. The CDR3 coding sequence is TGTGCCAGCAGCTTACCAAAAGTCGTGACTAGCTCGAACACCGGGGAGCTGTTTTTT.

This chain connects TRBV7-9 to TRBJ2-2; D is possibly TRBD1 (5 bases). This CDR3 region has 15 residues. The V gene lost 1 base and the J gene lost 6 bases, with 12 bases spanning the gap. Germline V lookup: CDR1 SEHNR, CDR2 FQNEAQ (reference sequence). The CDR3 protein is CASSLGGKGAGELFF. DNA for the CDR3: TGTGCCAGCAGCTTAGGCGGAAAAGGGGCCGGGGAGCTGTTTTTT.

V and J are TRBV10-3 and TRBJ2-1, with 10 bases aligning to TRBD2. The CDR3 has 19 amino acids. With 0 bases clipped from V and 1 base from J, the junction kept 9 bases outside the gene matches. Germline CDR1 and CDR2: ENHRY and SYGVKD. The CDR3: CAISESSLAGEVSYNEQFF. CDR3 DNA sequence: TGTGCCATCAGTGAGTCGAGTCTAGCGGGAGAAGTTTCCTACAATGAGCAGTTCTTC.

The chain joins TRBV7-6 to TRBJ2-2, with 7 bases identical to TRBD1. The ends lost 5 bases at V and 6 bases at J; junction bases unmatched: 6. Per germline, CDR1 SGHVS and CDR2 FNYEAQ. The CDR3 has 14 amino acids. CDR3 bases: TGTGCCAGCAGCCCTGGGACAGTTCCCGGGGAGCTGTTTTTT. This codes for CASSPGTVPGELFF.

This chain uses TRBV15 with TRBJ2-1, with 9 positions matching TRBD1. J lost 4 bases, V lost 8 bases, and 3 bases had no gene match. The CDR3 length is 13 residues. CDR1 is LNHNV, CDR2 YYDKDF, per germline (reference sequence). CDR3 in DNA: TGTGCCACCGGGACAGGGCTTTACAATGAGCAGTTCTTC. Its translation: CATGTGLYNEQFF. Together with reference TRBV15 and TRBJ2-1, the CDR3 gives the full variable domain: DAMVIQNPRYQVTQFGKPVTLSCSQTLNHNVMYWYQQKSSQAPKLLFHYYDKDFNNEADTPDNFQSRRPNTSFCFLDIRSPGLGDTAMYLCATGTGLYNEQFFGPGTRLTVL.

The chain joins TRBV6-5 to TRBJ2-3; TRBD2 aligns across 11 bases. The junction had 6 bases not matched to a gene; V was cut back by 6 bases and J by 4 bases. Germline assignment: CDR1 MNHEY and CDR2 SVGAGI. This CDR3 region has 15 residues. The CDR3 loop is CASSPTSGSADTQYF. CDR3 sequence (DNA): TGTGCCAGCAGCCCTACTAGCGGGAGTGCAGATACGCAGTATTTT.

CDR3 loop: CASSFMTHPTYNEQFF. The CDR3 DNA reads as TGTGCCAGCAGCTTTATGACACATCCTACCTACAATGAGCAGTTCTTC. V is TRBV13 and J is TRBJ2-1, with unresolved D. Germline V lookup: CDR1 PRHDT, CDR2 FYEKMQ (reference sequence). This CDR3 has 16 residues. V gave up 3 bases and J gave up 2 bases, with 14 bases separating them.

This sequence joins TRBV4-3 and TRBJ1-2; D perhaps matches TRBD1 (5 bases). V was shortened by 1 base and J by 4 bases, with 10 bases between the two germline ends. The CDR3 extends over 14 amino acids. CDR1 is LGHNA, CDR2 YSLEER, per germline. The DNA of the CDR3 is TGCGCCAGCAGCCAAGGGGAAGGGGTCTATGGCTACACCTTC. This gives the protein CASSQGEGVYGYTF.

This chain connects TRBV29-1 to TRBJ2-1, with TRBD1 identical over 9 bases. The germline CDR1 and CDR2 sequences are SQVTM and ANQGSEA. This CDR3 has 15 amino acids. V was clipped by 1 base and J by 0 bases; unmatched bases: 1. The CDR3 is CSVEGGQGSYNEQFF. CDR3 sequence (DNA): TGCAGCGTTGAAGGGGGACAGGGCTCCTACAATGAGCAGTTCTTC.

The chain links TRBV7-9 to TRBJ2-7; D remains unclear. Germline CDR1 is SEHNR and CDR2 is FQNEAQ (reference sequence). V lost 2 bases, J lost 4 bases, and 9 bases lay in between. The CDR3 is 13 residues long. The CDR3 DNA follows: TGTGCCAGCAGCTTACGACACCCTTACGAGCAGTACTTC. It specifies CASSLRHPYEQYF.

The chain uses TRBV5-6 and TRBJ2-2; the D is unclear. Trimming left V 4 bases short and J 4 bases short, with 14 bases between. The CDR3 extends over 15 amino acids. The germline gives CDR1 SGHDT, CDR2 YYEEEE. The CDR3 DNA follows: TGTGCCAGCAGCCCGGACGTAAGGCCCACCGGGGAGCTGTTTTTT. Encoded protein: CASSPDVRPTGELFF.

As for this clone: The same CDR3 can be traced to other DNA sequences in this sample. V and J are TRBV27 and TRBJ2-1, with 7 bases lining up with TRBD2. Germline V gene data show CDR1 as MNHEY and CDR2 as SMNVEV (reference sequence). The trim removed 3 bases at V and 1 base at J, leaving 0 bases unmatched. CDR3 length equals 14 residues. The CDR3 bases are TGTGCCAGCAGTTTGCGGGGGTCCTACAATGAGCAGTTCTTC. This gives the protein CASSLRGSYNEQFF.

V and J are TRBV7-9 and TRBJ2-1, with D hard to call. The CDR3 is made up of 12 amino acids. Per germline, CDR1 SEHNR and CDR2 FQNEAQ (reference sequence). V dropped 5 bases and J dropped 10 bases, with 12 bases sitting between them. The CDR3 sequence is CASSAPEPEQFF. As DNA, the CDR3 is TGTGCCAGCAGCGCCCCTGAGCCGGAGCAGTTCTTC.

The chain has TRBV14 and TRBJ2-5, with 12 bases fitting TRBD1. The V gene end was trimmed by 4 bases and the J gene end by 4 bases; junction bases not matched to a gene: 4. CDR3 length: 15 residues. CDR1 is SGHDN, CDR2 FVKESK, per germline. This chain's CDR3 is CASSPWDRGRETQYF. In nucleotides, the CDR3 is TGTGCCAGCAGCCCCTGGGACAGGGGGCGAGAGACCCAGTACTTC.

V usage is TRBV9 and J usage is TRBJ1-1; D gene ambiguous. In germline, CDR1 is SGDLS, CDR2 YYNGEE. Between the trimmed V and J ends, which lost 4 bases and 4 bases, there was a span of 8 bases. There are 12 residues in the CDR3. The CDR3 is CASSPPGTEAFF. The CDR3 region has the DNA TGTGCCAGCAGCCCCCCGGGCACTGAAGCTTTCTTT.

In its sample, this clone was seen once. The chain links TRBV7-6 to TRBJ2-5, with D unclear. V shed 1 base and J shed 7 bases, with 22 bases lying between them. Germline CDR1 reads SGHVS; CDR2 reads FNYEAQ. The CDR3 sequence is 17 residues long. This CDR3 is CASSLVISTTPRGTQYF. In nucleotides, the CDR3 is TGTGCCAGCAGCTTAGTAATCTCGACCACCCCCCGAGGGACCCAGTACTTC. Looking up the rest from reference TRBV7-6 and TRBJ2-5 gives the full variable domain: GAGVSQSPRYKVTKRGQDVALRCDPISGHVSLYWYRQALGQGPEFLTYFNYEAQQDKSGLPNDRFSAERPEGSISTLTIQRTEQRDSAMYRCASSLVISTTPRGTQYFGPGTRLLVL.

This sequence joins TRBV6-6 and TRBJ2-5; D is perhaps TRBD1 or TRBD2 (5 bases each). The ends were cut back, 0 bases at V and 3 bases at J, with 11 bases in the middle. The germline CDR1 and CDR2 sequences are MNHNY and SVGAGI (reference sequence). The CDR3 has 15 amino acids. In nucleotides, the CDR3 is TGTGCCAGCAGTTACTCCCCAGGGAGTGAAGAGACCCAGTACTTC. As protein: CASSYSPGSEETQYF.

The chain has TRBV7-2 and TRBJ2-2; D ambiguous. Germline CDR1 SGHTA, CDR2 FQGNSA. The CDR3 runs 16 residues. Trimming shortened V by 1 base and J by 0 bases, and 9 bases separated the two germline ends. CDR3 DNA: TGTGCCAGCAGCTTAGGTCGGGCCGCGAACACCGGGGAGCTGTTTTTT. Translation: CASSLGRAANTGELFF.

The chain links TRBV5-4 to TRBJ2-7, with TRBD2 matching 9 bases. This CDR3 is 15 amino acids long. The germline CDR1 and CDR2 sequences are SGHNT and YYREEE (reference sequence). V shed 4 bases, J shed 3 bases, and the junction held 8 bases outside the gene matches. The CDR3, as DNA: TGTGCCAGCAGCCCAGTAGCGGGAGTCAGCTACGAGCAGTACTTC. This gives the protein CASSPVAGVSYEQYF.

The CDR3 sequence is CASSPQGPDYGYTF. For the CDR3, the DNA is TGTGCCAGCAGCCCCCAGGGGCCGGACTATGGCTACACCTTC. This rearrangement joins TRBV7-9 to TRBJ1-2; tentative D call: TRBD1 (6 bases). Germline V CDR1 and CDR2: SEHNR, FQNEAQ (reference sequence). The CDR3 contains 14 residues. Trimming pared 5 bases from V and 3 bases from J, leaving 13 bases between.

The V gene is TRBV7-9, the J gene TRBJ1-1, with D unclear. CDR1 is SEHNR, CDR2 FQNEAQ, per germline (reference sequence). V dropped 6 bases and J dropped 6 bases, with 11 bases sitting between them. The CDR3 loop spans 12 amino acids. CDR3 in amino acids: CASSPGLAEAFF. Here the CDR3 DNA reads TGTGCCAGCAGTCCCGGCCTGGCTGAAGCTTTCTTT.

V is TRBV14 and J is TRBJ2-5; tentatively, D is TRBD1 (6 bases). Germline V CDR1 and CDR2: SGHDN, FVKESK. V was trimmed by 2 bases and J by 0 bases, leaving 13 bases between them. The CDR3 has 16 amino acids. CDR3 bases: TGTGCCAGCAGCCAACGACAGGAAATGTACCAAGAGACCCAGTACTTC. Encoded protein: CASSQRQEMYQETQYF.

The chain is built from TRBV25-1 and TRBJ2-7; D unclear. V was pared by 3 bases and J by 7 bases, with 13 bases between. The germline V gene has CDR1 MGHDK and CDR2 SYGVNS. This CDR3 has 13 amino acids. The CDR3 coding sequence is TGTGCCAGCAGTGAGCTGGGTCTGGGGGAGCAGTACTTC. It yields the protein CASSELGLGEQYF.

The chain has TRBV4-1 and TRBJ1-1, with D possibly matching TRBD1 (6 bases). Trimming shortened V by 4 bases and J by 5 bases, and 23 bases separated the two germline ends. The CDR3 runs to 17 residues. Germline V gene data show CDR1 as MGHRA and CDR2 as YSYEKL. CDR3 sequence (DNA): TGCGCCAGCAGCCCCACGAGCTTTACAGGGTGGGGGACTGAAGCTTTCTTT. It specifies CASSPTSFTGWGTEAFF.

The chain employs TRBV7-8 and TRBJ2-1; TRBD2 agrees at 8 bases. The CDR3 covers 16 residues. Trimming cost V 6 bases and J 1 base; bases outside gene matches: 8. Germline values: CDR1 SGHVS, CDR2 FQNEAQ. CDR3 DNA: TGTGCCAGCAGTTTGGCCGGGGGGGAGTCCTACAATGAGCAGTTCTTC. This encodes CASSLAGGESYNEQFF.

J is TRBJ1-5 and V is TRBV6-5; no firm D call. The CDR3 has 13 residues. CDR1 MNHEY and CDR2 SVGAGI come from the germline V gene. V was pared by 4 bases and J by 4 bases, with 8 bases between. The CDR3 loop reads CASSLQPNQPQHF. The CDR3 DNA reads as TGTGCCAGCAGTTTACAGCCTAATCAGCCCCAGCATTTT.

The CDR3 sequence: CASSYGTTYEQYF. Written as DNA, the CDR3 is TGTGCCAGCAGCTACGGGACTACCTACGAGCAGTACTTC. The chain couples TRBV7-9 to TRBJ2-7, with 7 bases aligning to TRBD2. The CDR3 totals 13 residues. Unmatched junction bases numbered 2, after V lost 4 bases and J lost 2 bases. CDR1 is SEHNR and CDR2 is FQNEAQ in the germline V gene (reference sequence).